Listed below are T cell receptor beta chains from one sample, sequenced in a study of PD-1 blockade in classical Hodgkin lymphoma. The assay was immunoSEQ multiplex PCR, and TCRdb's table has in-frame clones only and misses some. Among over 15,000 clones, about two thirds were seen once, and the ten largest hold 8.3%. Sequenced material: peripheral blood mononuclear cells (PBMCs), taken before the second cycle of nivolumab. The receptor set was obtained from a human donor with classical Hodgkin lymphoma. The CDR3 runs from the conserved cysteine through the conserved F or W. Each record gives: J gene, D gene, clone size, V gene, CDR3 DNA, CDR3 protein. A D gene is named only where the DNA matches it firmly. Some rows have no size entry. The others give once, few or many, or a class for an expanded clone.

TRBJ2-2 NA NA TRBV6-5 TGTGCCAGCAGTTACGCCTACACCGGGGAGCTGTTTTTT CASSYAYTGELFF
TRBJ1-1 TRBD1 NA TRBV30 TGTGCCTGGAGTGGAGGGGGCGTGTCGGAAGCTTTCTTT CAWSGGGVSEAFF
TRBJ2-7 NA NA TRBV28 TGTGCCAGCAGTTATGGGAGCATTAAGCAGTACTTC CASSYGSIKQYF
TRBJ2-3 NA NA TRBV7-8 TGTGCCAGCAGCCCGGACTTAAGCGGTCTAACCGGGTATACGCAGTATTTT CASSPDLSGLTGYTQYF
TRBJ1-5 NA NA TRBV27 TGTGCCAGCAGTCCAACCCCGGGGGGGGCCCAGCATTTT CASSPTPGGAQHF
TRBJ2-1 NA NA TRBV15 TGTGCCACCAGCAGTCACGGGACCGCTACCTACAATGAGCAGTTCTTC CATSSHGTATYNEQFF
TRBJ1-1 NA NA TRBV7-9 TGTGCCAGCAGCTCCCCGCGGTTCAACACTGAAGCTTTCTTT CASSSPRFNTEAFF
TRBJ1-1 TRBD1 NA TRBV4-1 TGCGCCAGCAGCCCCCCGGGACAGTGGGACACTGAAGCTTTCTTT CASSPPGQWDTEAFF
TRBJ2-1 TRBD2 medium-sized TRBV7-8 TGTGCCAGCAGCTTAGGTAGCGGGGGCAATGGGGAGCAGTTCTTC CASSLGSGGNGEQFF
TRBJ1-1 NA NA TRBV30 TGTGCCTGGAGTGTACAAGGGGAAACTGAAGCTTTCTTT CAWSVQGETEAFF
TRBJ2-7 TRBD2 NA TRBV5-5 TGTGCCAGCAGCTTGGACCTAGCGGGAGTCAACGAGCAGTACTTC CASSLDLAGVNEQYF
TRBJ1-5 TRBD1 NA TRBV4-1 TGCGCCAGCAGCCTTGAGAGGACAGGTGGCAATCAGCCCCAGCATTTT CASSLERTGGNQPQHF
TRBJ2-1 NA NA TRBV6-1 TGTGCCAGCAGTGAAGGGACAGATGGTGAGCAGTTCTTC CASSEGTDGEQFF
TRBJ2-5 NA medium-sized TRBV5-4 TGTGCCAGCAGCCCGCTGTGGGCCCCAGAGACCCAGTACTTC CASSPLWAPETQYF
TRBJ2-7 TRBD2 few TRBV9 TGTGCCAGCAGCAAGGGACTAGAACCCCTCGAGCAGTACTTC CASSKGLEPLEQYF
TRBJ2-7 NA few TRBV28 TGTGCCAGCAGCACTGTCCCTCAGGGCCTCTCCTACGAGCAGTACTTC CASSTVPQGLSYEQYF
TRBJ2-7 NA NA TRBV18 TGTGCCAGCTCACCACCTTCAGGAACCTACGAGCAGTACTTC CASSPPSGTYEQYF
TRBJ2-7 TRBD2 medium-sized TRBV5-1 TGCGCCAGCAGCTCGGGACTAGCGGGAGCGGACGAGCAGTACTTC CASSSGLAGADEQYF
TRBJ1-2 TRBD1 NA TRBV28 TGTGCCAGCAGCCGGGACAGGCACTATGGCTACACCTTC CASSRDRHYGYTF
TRBJ2-5 NA NA TRBV27 TGTGCCAGCAGTTTCGCCTCGTACCAAGAGACCCAGTACTTC CASSFASYQETQYF